This is a list of T cell receptor beta chains from one sample in a study of blood T cells in healthy people across ages. Each CDR3 protein gets one entry after TCRdb re-called the 5' RACE reads with MiXCR. Of fewer than 800,000 distinct CDR3 sequences listed, under 25% are singletons. Sequencing used blood. The source of these receptors is a man aged 65-85 years in good health. Both conserved end residues are part of each CDR3. Fields, in order: V gene, J gene, clone size, D gene, CDR3 DNA, CDR3 protein. The D gene is left open where the match is weak. Expanded clones get a size class; other rows say once, few or many, or leave the size out.

V gene: TRBV20-1
J gene: TRBJ2-6
clone size: NA
D gene: TRBD1
CDR3 DNA: TGCAGTGCTGGCAGGGGGTCCGGGGCCAACGTCCTGACTTTC
CDR3 protein: CSAGRGSGANVLTF

V gene: TRBV7-3
J gene: TRBJ2-1
clone size: NA
D gene: TRBD2
CDR3 DNA: TGTGCCAGCAGCTTAGAAGGCGGGAGTCGCCATGAGCAGTTCTTC
CDR3 protein: CASSLEGGSRHEQFF

V gene: TRBV7-2
J gene: TRBJ2-7
clone size: many
D gene: NA
CDR3 DNA: TGTGCCAGCAGCGCTCAACCGGGCCAATCCTACGAGCAGTACTTC
CDR3 protein: CASSAQPGQSYEQYF

V gene: TRBV28
J gene: TRBJ2-3
clone size: NA
D gene: TRBD2
CDR3 DNA: TGTGCCAGCGGCCTAGCGGACGTAGATACGCAGTATTTT
CDR3 protein: CASGLADVDTQYF

V gene: TRBV5-1
J gene: TRBJ2-1
clone size: few
D gene: NA
CDR3 DNA: TGCGCCAGCGCTAAAGGACAGTCCTACAATGAGCAGTTCTTC
CDR3 protein: CASAKGQSYNEQFF

V gene: TRBV5-1
J gene: TRBJ1-1
clone size: few
D gene: NA
CDR3 DNA: TGCGCCAGCAGCACCCAGGTAAACACTGAAGCTTTCTTT
CDR3 protein: CASSTQVNTEAFF

V gene: TRBV4-3
J gene: TRBJ2-4
clone size: NA
D gene: TRBD2
CDR3 DNA: TGCGCCAGCAGCCAAGATCCGTCTAGCGGGAGTAGAATAAACATTCAGTACTTC
CDR3 protein: CASSQDPSSGSRINIQYF

V gene: TRBV7-7
J gene: TRBJ2-1
clone size: NA
D gene: TRBD2
CDR3 DNA: TGTGCTAGCAGCATTAGCCGGAGCGGGAGCTCCTACAATGAGCAGTTCTTC
CDR3 protein: CASSISRSGSSYNEQFF

V gene: TRBV20-1
J gene: TRBJ1-1
clone size: few
D gene: TRBD1
CDR3 DNA: TGCAGTGCTAGAGCCCGCAGGGGGGGCCCGGACACTGAAGCTTTCTTT
CDR3 protein: CSARARRGGPDTEAFF

V gene: TRBV6-2/TRBV6-3
J gene: TRBJ2-3
clone size: NA
D gene: TRBD1
CDR3 DNA: TGTGCCAGCAGTTACCTAGGGACAGGGCCAGATACGCAGTATTTT
CDR3 protein: CASSYLGTGPDTQYF

V gene: TRBV6-2/TRBV6-3
J gene: TRBJ1-5
clone size: NA
D gene: TRBD1
CDR3 DNA: TGTGCCAGCAGTTGGACAGGGAGTAGCAATCAGCCCCAGCATTTT
CDR3 protein: CASSWTGSSNQPQHF

V gene: TRBV12-3/TRBV12-4
J gene: TRBJ2-3
clone size: NA
D gene: TRBD2
CDR3 DNA: TGTGCCAGCAGCATCAGCCTAGCGGGGGACGCAGATACGCAGTATTTT
CDR3 protein: CASSISLAGDADTQYF

V gene: TRBV20-1
J gene: TRBJ2-3
clone size: NA
D gene: TRBD2
CDR3 DNA: TGCAGTGCTAGGCCCACTAGCGGGAGCACAGATACGCAGTATTTT
CDR3 protein: CSARPTSGSTDTQYF

V gene: TRBV25-1
J gene: TRBJ2-1
clone size: once
D gene: NA
CDR3 DNA: TGTGCCAGCAGTGGGATCATGGGTCATGGGCAGTTCTTC
CDR3 protein: CASSGIMGHGQFF

V gene: TRBV2
J gene: TRBJ2-5
clone size: NA
D gene: TRBD2
CDR3 DNA: TGTGCCAGCAGTGAAGGGGGACTAGCGACCCAAGAGACCCAGTACTTC
CDR3 protein: CASSEGGLATQETQYF

V gene: TRBV3-1
J gene: TRBJ1-2
clone size: few
D gene: NA
CDR3 DNA: TGTGCCAGCAGCCAAGACGCTGGCTACACCTTC
CDR3 protein: CASSQDAGYTF

V gene: TRBV6-5
J gene: TRBJ1-2
clone size: few
D gene: NA
CDR3 DNA: TGTGCCAGCAGTTACGACTCGGCGGGAAACTATGGCTACACCTTC
CDR3 protein: CASSYDSAGNYGYTF

V gene: TRBV2
J gene: TRBJ2-7
clone size: NA
D gene: TRBD2
CDR3 DNA: TGTGCCAGCACCAGACTAGCGGGTGAGCAGTACTTC
CDR3 protein: CASTRLAGEQYF

V gene: TRBV15
J gene: TRBJ1-2
clone size: NA
D gene: TRBD1
CDR3 DNA: TGTGCCACCAGCAGAGCGGAGACAGGGACCGGTGGCTACACCTTC
CDR3 protein: CATSRAETGTGGYTF

V gene: TRBV29-1
J gene: TRBJ2-3
clone size: few
D gene: TRBD1
CDR3 DNA: TGCAGCGTTGAGGGACAGGGGTCGGCAGATACGCAGTATTTT
CDR3 protein: CSVEGQGSADTQYF

V gene: TRBV20-1
J gene: TRBJ2-5
clone size: many
D gene: NA
CDR3 DNA: TGCAGTGCCCCTAGGGGGGACACATTACAAGAGACCCAGTACTTC
CDR3 protein: CSAPRGDTLQETQYF

V gene: TRBV20-1
J gene: TRBJ2-3
clone size: NA
D gene: NA
CDR3 DNA: TGCAGTGCTGGGGTGCGTGGGAGCACAGATACGCAGTATTTT
CDR3 protein: CSAGVRGSTDTQYF

V gene: TRBV18
J gene: TRBJ2-1
clone size: NA
D gene: TRBD1
CDR3 DNA: TGTGCCAGCTCCCCACAGGGGATTCTTTACAATGAGCAGTTCTTC
CDR3 protein: CASSPQGILYNEQFF

V gene: TRBV5-1
J gene: TRBJ2-7
clone size: few
D gene: NA
CDR3 DNA: TGCGCCAGCAGCCCTGGGACCGTGCCTATTCAGTACTTC
CDR3 protein: CASSPGTVPIQYF

V gene: TRBV11-2
J gene: TRBJ1-2
clone size: few
D gene: NA
CDR3 DNA: TGTGCCAGCAGCTTAGATCGGGGGGCGTACTATGGCTACACCTTC
CDR3 protein: CASSLDRGAYYGYTF

V gene: TRBV7-9
J gene: TRBJ1-1
clone size: few
D gene: NA
CDR3 DNA: TGTGCCAGCAGCTTAAGGGAAGAATCGACTGAAGCTTTCTTT
CDR3 protein: CASSLREESTEAFF

V gene: TRBV20-1
J gene: TRBJ2-1
clone size: few
D gene: TRBD1
CDR3 DNA: TGCAGTGCGACATCGGGACAGGGCGGGGGCAATGAGCAGTTCTTC
CDR3 protein: CSATSGQGGGNEQFF

V gene: TRBV7-6
J gene: TRBJ1-4
clone size: NA
D gene: NA
CDR3 DNA: TGTGCCAGCAGCTTAGGCGGGGGCTCTCAAGAAAAACTGTTTTTT
CDR3 protein: CASSLGGGSQEKLFF

V gene: TRBV14
J gene: TRBJ1-3
clone size: few
D gene: NA
CDR3 DNA: TGTGCCAGCAGCCATAACCAGGGTTTCGGACTTCCTGGAAACACCATATATTTT
CDR3 protein: CASSHNQGFGLPGNTIYF

V gene: TRBV10-3
J gene: TRBJ2-1
clone size: NA
D gene: TRBD2
CDR3 DNA: TGTGCCATCAGTGAGGCTAGCGGGAGCGTCTACAATGAGCAGTTCTTC
CDR3 protein: CAISEASGSVYNEQFF

V gene: TRBV28
J gene: TRBJ2-2
clone size: many
D gene: TRBD1
CDR3 DNA: TGTGCCAGCACGACAGGGCCCGGGGAGCTGTTTTTT
CDR3 protein: CASTTGPGELFF

V gene: TRBV12-3/TRBV12-4
J gene: TRBJ2-7
clone size: many
D gene: TRBD1
CDR3 DNA: TGTGCCAGCAGTTTAAGGGGACAGGGGGCTCTTTACGAGCAGTACTTC
CDR3 protein: CASSLRGQGALYEQYF

V gene: TRBV29-1
J gene: TRBJ1-1
clone size: NA
D gene: TRBD1
CDR3 DNA: TGCAGCGTGGGGACAGGGGGGAACACTGAAGCTTTCTTT
CDR3 protein: CSVGTGGNTEAFF

V gene: TRBV2
J gene: TRBJ1-3
clone size: NA
D gene: NA
CDR3 DNA: TGTGCCAGCAGTTCTGCCCCGACAGGAATCTCTGGAAACACCATATATTTT
CDR3 protein: CASSSAPTGISGNTIYF

V gene: TRBV29-1
J gene: TRBJ1-1
clone size: few
D gene: TRBD1
CDR3 DNA: TGCAGCGCAAACAAACAGGGGGCGGCGAACACTGAAGCTTTCTTT
CDR3 protein: CSANKQGAANTEAFF

V gene: TRBV7-9
J gene: TRBJ2-1
clone size: NA
D gene: NA
CDR3 DNA: TGTGCCAGCAGCAGAGCGGCGGACAATGAGCAGTTCTTC
CDR3 protein: CASSRAADNEQFF

V gene: TRBV4-3
J gene: TRBJ1-2
clone size: few
D gene: NA
CDR3 DNA: TGCGCCAGCAGCCAAGATACTACAGGGCCTGATGGCTTAAGCGGCTACACCTTC
CDR3 protein: CASSQDTTGPDGLSGYTF

V gene: TRBV6-1
J gene: TRBJ1-1
clone size: NA
D gene: TRBD1
CDR3 DNA: TGTGCCAGCAGTGCCACAGGGGTTAGTAGTGAAGCTTTCTTT
CDR3 protein: CASSATGVSSEAFF